The 5 T cell receptor beta chains given below trace back to one sample, sequenced in a study of T-cell reconstitution after alpha-beta-depleted transplantation in children (TCRdb year 2016). No antigen has been identified for these receptors. Explained via the paper, the treatment or condition label denotes: allogeneic hematopoietic cell transplantation with graft depleted of TCRalphabeta T cells and CD19 B cells. The protocol used for the library was PCR. Reads for this sample came from an Illumina HiSeq 2500. Molecular barcoding was employed in the preparation of TCR libraries, with unique molecular identifiers being used to normalize TCRbeta repertoire quantification. TCRdb's own reprocessing of the public reads used fastp at Q25 and MiXCR and kept productive beta chains. Identical CDR3 proteins give one entry, which carries the most common genes and DNA. A total of some 300,000 distinct CDR3 sequences appear in this sample, just over 7.5% of them only once. The ten largest clones take up about 8.2% of the sample.

Beyond this particular receptor, the publication reports: Over the following months the frequencies of hyperexpanded clones went down, and after one year T-cell counts and TCRbeta diversity were mostly credited to newly produced T cells.

The starting material was peripheral blood, obtained 360 days after TCRalphabeta/CD19-depleted stem cell transplant. These receptors originate from a female patient between 2 and 15 years old who had a stem cell transplant for Fanconi anemia, so the T cells may come from the graft donor.

Ten or more counts support this clonotype. This chain connects TRBV3-1 to TRBJ2-2, with a tentative D call TRBD2 (6 bases). The length of the CDR3 is 15 residues. CDR1 and CDR2 from the germline V gene are LGHDT and YNNKEL (reference sequence). Trimming pared 1 base from V and 6 bases from J, leaving 12 bases between. The CDR3 loop is CASSQGLEVSGELFF. The CDR3 DNA reads TGTGCCAGCAGCCAAGGACTAGAAGTCTCCGGGGAGCTGTTTTTT.

The CDR3 region has the DNA TGTGCCAGCAGCCCGGAGCGGGGGCCCACCTACGAGCAGTACTTC. Translating it yields CASSPERGPTYEQYF. This chain links TRBV5-4 with TRBJ2-7; TRBD2 agrees at 8 bases. The CDR3 covers 15 residues. V trimming: 4 bases; J trimming: 2 bases; junction bases outside the gene matches: 8. Germline loops: CDR1 SGHNT, CDR2 YYREEE (reference sequence).

Concerning this clonotype: A read error may be the cause here, since a much bigger clone is one base away. V usage is TRBV11-2 and J usage is TRBJ1-5, with a weak D call TRBD1 (6 bases). The V gene's germline CDR1 is SGHAT and CDR2 FQNNGV. The CDR3 is 15 residues long. As DNA, the CDR3 is TGTGCCAGCAGCTTATCCGTACAGGGAAACCAGCCCCAGCTTTTT. Residues: CASSLSVQGNQPQLF.

In its sample, this clonotype was seen a few times. This chain joins TRBV12-3 or TRBV12-4 and TRBJ1-1; D possibly corresponds to TRBD1 (6 bases). V was pared by 3 bases and J by 9 bases, with 14 bases between. There are 13 residues in the CDR3. For the CDR3, the DNA is TGTGCCAGCAGTTTCAGTGGGGGCATTAAAGCTTTCTTT. Residues: CASSFSGGIKAFF.

The V gene is TRBV7-8, the J gene TRBJ2-3, with a weak D call TRBD1 (7 bases). This CDR3 region has 14 residues. Trimming took 0 bases from V and 7 from J, leaving 11 bases between them. Germline CDR1 and CDR2: SGHVS and FQNEAQ. CDR3 in amino acids: CASSLAEGANTQYF. The CDR3 DNA is TGTGCCAGCAGCTTAGCGGAGGGGGCAAATACGCAGTATTTT.